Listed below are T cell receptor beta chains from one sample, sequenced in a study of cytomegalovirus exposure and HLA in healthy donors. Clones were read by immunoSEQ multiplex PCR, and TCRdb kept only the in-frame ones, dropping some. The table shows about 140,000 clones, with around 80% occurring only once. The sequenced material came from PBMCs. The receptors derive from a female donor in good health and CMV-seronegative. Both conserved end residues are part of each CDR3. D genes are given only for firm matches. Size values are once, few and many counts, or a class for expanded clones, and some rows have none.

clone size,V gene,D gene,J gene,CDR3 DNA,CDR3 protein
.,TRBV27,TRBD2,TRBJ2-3,TGTGCCAGCAGTTTAACCTCCGGGACTAGGAGGGATACGCAGTATTTT,CASSLTSGTRRDTQYF
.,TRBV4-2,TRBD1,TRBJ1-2,TGTGCCAGCAGCCAAGATTTGGGGACAGGGGCGGACTATGGCTACACCTTC,CASSQDLGTGADYGYTF
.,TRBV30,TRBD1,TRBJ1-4,TGTGCCTGGAGTGTACGTAGGCAGGGGGTGGAAAAACTGTTTTTT,CAWSVRRQGVEKLFF
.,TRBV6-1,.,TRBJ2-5,TGTGCCACCCGACTCGGGGAGACCCAGTACTTC,CATRLGETQYF
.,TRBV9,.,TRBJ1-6,TGTGCCAGCAGCGTAGGACAGAAATTTTCACCCCTCCACTTT,CASSVGQKFSPLHF
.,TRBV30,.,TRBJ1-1,TGTGCCTGGAGTGGAGACAGTAACACTGAAGCTTTCTTT,CAWSGDSNTEAFF
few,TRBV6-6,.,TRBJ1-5,TGTGCCAGCAGCTTCGGTTGGGACAACAATCAGCCCCAGCATTTT,CASSFGWDNNQPQHF
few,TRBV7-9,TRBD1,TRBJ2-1,TGTGCCAGCAGCTTAACCGGGACAGGTTTAAATGAGCAGTTCTTC,CASSLTGTGLNEQFF
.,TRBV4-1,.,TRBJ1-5,TGCGCCAGCAGCCAAGATCCGGGGCAGCCCCAGCATTTT,CASSQDPGQPQHF
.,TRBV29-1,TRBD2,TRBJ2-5,TGCAGCGTTGAGACTAGCGGGAGGGCCGGGCAAGAGACCCAGTACTTC,CSVETSGRAGQETQYF
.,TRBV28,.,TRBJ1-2,TGTGCCAGCGAAAAAGCCCGGATTACCCCAGACTATGGCTACCCCTTC,CASEKARITPDYGYPF
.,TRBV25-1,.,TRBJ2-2,TGTGCCAGCAGAAGTGAGGTACAAACCGGGGAGCTGTTTTTT,CASRSEVQTGELFF
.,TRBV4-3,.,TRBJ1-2,TGCGCCAGCAGCCAAGACGGTCACTATGGCTACACCTTC,CASSQDGHYGYTF
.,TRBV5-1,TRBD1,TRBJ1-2,TGCGCCAGCAGCTCGACAGGGGGCAGTAACTATGGCTACACCTTC,CASSSTGGSNYGYTF
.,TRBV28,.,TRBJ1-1,TGTGCCAGCAGTTTAGTAGGAGCGAACACTGAAGCTTTCTTT,CASSLVGANTEAFF
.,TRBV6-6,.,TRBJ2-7,TGTGCCAGCTTCTCTGCGACCTACGAGCAGTACTTC,CASFSATYEQYF